The 25 T cell receptor beta chains below were found in one sample sequenced in a study of glioma-infiltrating T cells. Amplification of TCR alpha and beta CDR3 regions from RNA used iRepertoire nested multiplex PCR. TCRdb called the multiplex PCR reads again in MiXCR, with one record for every CDR3 protein. The sample has several thousand distinct CDR3 sequences, roughly 32% seen once. The sequenced sample was glioma tissue, nonneoplastic brain tissue, or PBMCs (not recorded which). The receptors derive from a human donor with low-grade glioma or glioblastoma, undergoing nonglioma brain surgery, or in good health (not recorded which).

This clonotype was recorded once. Here the CDR3 DNA reads TGTGCCAGCACCCGCATGTGGGGCACAGATACGCAGTATTTT. Translated: CASTRMWGTDTQYF. The chain recombines TRBV7-6 with TRBJ2-3, with D hard to call. V was shortened by 7 bases and J by 1 base, with 12 bases between the two germline ends. The CDR3 is 14 residues long. Germline loops: CDR1 SGHVS, CDR2 FNYEAQ.

By share, this clonotype ranks as large. The V gene is TRBV6-1, the J gene TRBJ2-5, with unresolved D. Between the trimmed V and J ends, which lost 2 bases and 4 bases, there was a span of 17 bases. The V gene's germline CDR1 is MNHNS and CDR2 SASEGT. This CDR3 spans 16 amino acids. CDR3 in amino acids: CASSEWQHSKGETQYF. CDR3 nucleotides: TGTGCCAGCAGTGAATGGCAACACTCAAAGGGAGAGACCCAGTACTTC.

This clonotype was recorded at least ten times. The chain couples TRBV19 to TRBJ2-1; 7 bases line up with TRBD1. Germline V gene sequence: CDR1 LNHDA, CDR2 SQIVND (reference sequence). The CDR3 totals 15 residues. The ends lost 2 bases at V and 3 bases at J; junction bases unmatched: 4. The CDR3 region has the DNA TGTGCCAGTAGTATAAAGGGGGCAGTCTACAATGAGCAGTTCTTC. Protein: CASSIKGAVYNEQFF.

The chain links TRBV20-1 to TRBJ1-1, with D tentatively TRBD1 (6 bases). This CDR3 region has 13 residues. Germline V gene data show CDR1 as DFQATT and CDR2 as SNEGSKA (reference sequence). CDR3 amino acids: CIASTGTGTEAFF. CDR3 nucleotide sequence: TGCATTGCGTCGACAGGCACGGGGACTGAAGCTTTCTTT.

This clonotype is termed medium-sized. This sequence joins TRBV12-3 or TRBV12-4 and TRBJ1-1, with D tentatively TRBD1 (6 bases). The V end was cut by 2 bases, the J end by 0 bases, with 10 bases between. The CDR3 is 15 residues long. The CDR3 DNA is TGTGCCAGCAGTTTAAGGGGGGACCTGAACACTGAAGCTTTCTTT. Translation: CASSLRGDLNTEAFF.

This clonotype was observed many times. J is TRBJ1-2 and V is TRBV19; tentative D call: TRBD1 (5 bases). The CDR3 is made up of 15 amino acids. V lost 4 bases and J lost 2, with 14 bases in between. Germline V gene data show CDR1 as LNHDA and CDR2 as SQIVND (reference sequence). CDR3: CASSRNRDGNYGYTF. DNA of the CDR3: TGTGCCAGTAGTAGGAACCGGGACGGGAACTATGGCTACACCTTC.

This clonotype rates as medium-sized (0.01 to 0.1%). The rearrangement uses TRBV28 and TRBJ1-2; 11 nucleotides agree with TRBD1. The CDR3 contains 15 residues. V dropped 5 bases and J dropped 6; count of bases not matched to a gene: 8. Germline CDR1 MDHEN, CDR2 SYDVKM. CDR3 in DNA: TGTGCCAGCAGTCCGTGGACAGGGGGCTCTGATGGCTACACCTTC. Residues: CASSPWTGGSDGYTF.

This clonotype counts as medium-sized. This chain joins TRBV7-3 and TRBJ2-2; TRBD1 agrees at 10 bases. The CDR3 covers 15 residues. Looked up from germline, CDR1 is SGHTA and CDR2 is FQGTGA. J was trimmed by 6 bases and V by 5 bases; bases with no gene match: 6. The CDR3 protein is CASSEYGQGAGELFF. The DNA for the CDR3 is TGTGCCAGCAGCGAGTACGGACAGGGGGCCGGGGAGCTGTTTTTT.

This clonotype is labeled as medium-sized (0.01 to 0.1%). V gene TRBV2 combines with J gene TRBJ1-4; D gene ambiguous. The CDR3 contains 14 residues. V was shortened by 5 bases and J by 7 bases, with 14 bases between the two germline ends. The V gene's germline CDR1 is SNHLY and CDR2 FYNNEI. CDR3 nucleotide sequence: TGTGCCAGCAGTCTCGTGAGGCTAGGTGAAAAACTGTTTTTT. It translates to CASSLVRLGEKLFF.

This clonotype was picked up many times. V gene TRBV3-1 combines with J gene TRBJ2-1; 8 positions agree with TRBD1. The germline gives CDR1 LGHDT, CDR2 YNNKEL (reference sequence). The J segment lost 5 bases and the V segment lost 4 bases, leaving 4 bases of the junction unmatched. The CDR3 contains 14 residues. CDR3 bases: TGTGCCAGCAGCCTCGGGACAGGCAACAATGAGCAGTTCTTC. It codes for CASSLGTGNNEQFF.

By sample fraction, this clonotype is medium-sized. This rearrangement joins TRBV19 to TRBJ1-1, with D perhaps matching TRBD1 (5 bases). Germline V CDR1 and CDR2: LNHDA, SQIVND (reference sequence). The V gene lost 4 bases and the J gene lost 4 bases, with 10 bases spanning the gap. The CDR3 length is 13 residues. This CDR3 reads CASSTQGLTEAFF. The DNA of the CDR3 is TGTGCCAGTAGTACTCAGGGTCTCACTGAAGCTTTCTTT.

This clonotype counts as medium-sized (0.01 to 0.1%). This chain joins TRBV12-3 or TRBV12-4 and TRBJ1-5; no clear D. The CDR3 extends over 14 amino acids. V lost 8 bases, J lost 4 bases, and 15 bases lay in between. In nucleotides, the CDR3 is TGTGCCAGCTCTCCTGGACCGAGTAATCAGCCCCAGCATTTT. Amino acid sequence: CASSPGPSNQPQHF.

As for this clonotype: The germline gene is not matched at one end of the junction; a read error may be the cause. V usage is TRBV7-9 and J usage is TRBJ1-1; the D is unclear. Germline V gene lookup returns CDR1 SEHNR and CDR2 FQNEAQ (reference sequence). The CDR3 runs 13 residues. In nucleotides, the CDR3 is TGTGCCAGCAGCGACAAGATGAACACTGAAGCTTCCTTT. It specifies CASSDKMNTEASF.

This clonotype is classed as medium-sized. The rearrangement links TRBV12-3 or TRBV12-4 to TRBJ1-3; unclear D gene. This CDR3 has 14 amino acids. V was trimmed by 5 bases and J by 11 bases, leaving 19 bases between them. CDR3 in DNA: TGTGCCAGCAGTACTGACCCTTTTATGGGCGCCATATATTTT. As protein: CASSTDPFMGAIYF.

This clonotype was counted many times. V is TRBV11-2 and J is TRBJ2-1, with 7 bases fitting TRBD2. With V trimmed by 5 bases and J by 5 bases, 9 bases remained unmatched. The germline V gene has CDR1 SGHAT and CDR2 FQNNGV. This CDR3 region has 15 residues. The CDR3 nucleotides read TGTGCCAGCAGCCCGCCGGGGGGACTACACAATGAGCAGTTCTTC. This sequence encodes CASSPPGGLHNEQFF.

This clonotype was observed once. The junction differs from germline at one of its ends, possibly a read error. The chain links TRBV3-1 to TRBJ1-5; D gene uncertain. CDR3 length: 14 residues. The V gene's germline CDR1 is LGHDT and CDR2 YNNKEL (reference sequence). The CDR3 protein is CASSPRSGNQPQHF. Written as DNA, the CDR3 is TGTGCCAGCAGCCCTAGATCCGGCAATCAGCCACAGCATTTT.

This clonotype ranks as medium-sized (0.01 to 0.1%). The chain uses TRBV28 and TRBJ1-1; D unclear. CDR1 is MDHEN, CDR2 SYDVKM, per germline. The CDR3 extends over 14 amino acids. Trimming shortened V by 7 bases and J by 3 bases, and 15 bases separated the two germline ends. The CDR3 DNA is TGTGCCAGCACATCTCTCGGGCTTGACACTGAAGCTTTCTTT. Residues: CASTSLGLDTEAFF. Drawing the rest from reference TRBV28 and TRBJ1-1, the complete variable domain is DVKVTQSSRYLVKRTGEKVFLECVQDMDHENMFWYRQDPGLGLRLIYFSYDVKMKEKGDIPEGYSVSREKKERFSLILESASTNQTSMYLCASTSLGLDTEAFFGQGTRLTVV.

This clonotype was observed many times. The chain couples TRBV10-3 to TRBJ2-7; perhaps TRBD2 as D (5 bases). V lost 2 bases to trimming and J lost 1 base, with 15 bases between them. Per germline, CDR1 ENHRY and CDR2 SYGVKD. The CDR3 length is 16 residues. The CDR3: CAISEPPGGRSYEQYV. The DNA of the CDR3 is TGTGCCATCAGTGAGCCCCCCGGCGGGCGGTCCTACGAGCAGTACGTC.

This clonotype is classed as medium-sized. The V call is TRBV4-1, the J call TRBJ1-1; 8 nucleotides line up with TRBD1. The germline V gene encodes CDR1 MGHRA and CDR2 YSYEKL. The CDR3 has 15 residues. The V gene end was trimmed by 4 bases and the J gene end by 2 bases; junction bases not matched to a gene: 6. CDR3 sequence reads: CASSPSGGSNTEAFF. The CDR3 DNA reads TGCGCCAGCAGCCCATCAGGGGGCTCCAACACTGAAGCTTTCTTT.

By share of the sample, this clonotype is medium-sized (0.01 to 0.1%). The chain joins TRBV4-1 to TRBJ2-7, with no clear D. Germline V gene data show CDR1 as MGHRA and CDR2 as YSYEKL. The CDR3 spans 13 residues. Trimming removed 4 bases at V and 4 bases at J, with 11 bases between. CDR3 residues: CASSLRTQYEQYF. As DNA, the CDR3 is TGCGCCAGCAGCCTACGAACACAGTACGAGCAGTACTTC.

The chain carries TRBV29-1 and TRBJ2-7; no definite D call. V was clipped by 4 bases and J by 2 bases, with 12 bases between them. This CDR3 comprises 13 residues. Germline V lookup: CDR1 SQVTM, CDR2 ANQGSEA. The CDR3 is CSVVYSYTYEQYF. The CDR3 DNA is TGCAGCGTTGTATACAGCTACACCTACGAGCAGTACTTC.

By its share, this clonotype is medium-sized. This sequence joins TRBV3-1 and TRBJ1-4; D call uncertain. Trimming removed 4 bases at V and 8 bases at J, with 11 bases between. Germline V gives CDR1 LGHDT, CDR2 YNNKEL (reference sequence). The length of the CDR3 is 13 residues. CDR3 sequence: CASSPSELEKLFF. CDR3 in DNA: TGTGCCAGCAGCCCCTCCGAGTTGGAAAAACTGTTTTTT.

This clonotype is medium-sized in the sample. The chain recombines TRBV27 with TRBJ2-6; D not resolved. V lost 3 bases and J 2 bases, leaving 2 bases between the germline ends. CDR3 length equals 13 residues. The germline V gene encodes CDR1 MNHEY and CDR2 SMNVEV (reference sequence). CDR3 nucleotide sequence: TGTGCCAGCAGTTTTACTGGGGCCAACGTCCTGACTTTC. This sequence encodes CASSFTGANVLTF.

This clonotype is medium-sized within its sample. CDR3 coding DNA: TGTGCCAGCAGCTTAGGTCGGGCAGATACGCAGTATTTT. Translation gives CASSLGRADTQYF. This rearrangement joins TRBV7-2 to TRBJ2-3; the D is unclear. The CDR3 length is 13 residues. Germline V lookup: CDR1 SGHTA, CDR2 FQGNSA. V was shortened by 1 base and J by 4 bases, with 6 bases between the two germline ends.

This clonotype counts as medium-sized. The rearrangement joins TRBV19 to TRBJ1-6; D is unresolved. Germline V lookup: CDR1 LNHDA, CDR2 SQIVND (reference sequence). The CDR3 has 13 residues. Trimming removed 5 bases from V and 7 bases from J, with 9 bases in between. The CDR3: CASSLQLNSPLHF. CDR3 nucleotides: TGTGCCAGTAGTCTTCAACTCAATTCACCCCTCCACTTT.